These T cell receptor beta chains were read from a single sample in a study of shared clonotypes between healthy human individuals. Produced via immunoSEQ multiplex PCR; TCRdb's table is partial and in-frame only. The sample has around 2.3 million clones; approximately 95% are singletons. Sequencing used naive CD4+ T cells sorted from blood. These receptors were taken from a man between 18 and 29 years old in good health. CDR3s include the opening cysteine and the closing phenylalanine or tryptophan. The D gene is left open where the match is weak. Clone size is stated in some rows and not others, as once, few, many or a class when expanded.

cdr3_aa | cdr3_nt | cdr3_length | j_call | clone_size | d_call | v_call
CASALTESNYGYTF | TGTGCCAGCGCCCTGACAGAATCTAACTATGGCTACACCTTC | 14 | TRBJ1-2 | . | . | TRBV2
CASSYSQGSADTQYF | TGTGCCAGCAGTTACTCGCAGGGGAGTGCTGATACGCAGTATTTT | 15 | TRBJ2-3 | . | . | TRBV6-5
CASRLDSHNEQFF | TGTGCCAGCAGACTAGACAGTCACAATGAGCAGTTCTTC | 13 | TRBJ2-1 | . | . | TRBV6-6
CASSPRTGSGYNEQFF | TGTGCCAGCAGCCCAAGGACAGGGTCGGGCTACAATGAGCAGTTCTTC | 16 | TRBJ2-1 | . | TRBD1 | TRBV9
CASSPQGSGGELFF | TGTGCCAGCAGCCCACAGGGGTCCGGCGGGGAGCTGTTTTTT | 14 | TRBJ2-2 | . | TRBD1 | TRBV7-3
CASIDSTGSWDGYTF | TGTGCCAGTATCGACTCGACAGGGTCTTGGGATGGCTACACCTTC | 15 | TRBJ1-2 | . | TRBD1 | TRBV28
CASSLETGGPGELFF | TGTGCCAGCAGTCTCGAGACAGGCGGTCCCGGGGAGCTGTTTTTT | 15 | TRBJ2-2 | . | . | TRBV6-1
CASTMGGSGGEQFF | TGCGCCAGCACTATGGGCGGGAGTGGAGGTGAGCAGTTCTTC | 14 | TRBJ2-1 | . | TRBD2 | TRBV5-1
CASSYSHNEQFF | TGCGCCAGCAGCTATTCCCACAATGAGCAGTTCTTC | 12 | TRBJ2-1 | . | . | TRBV5-1
CASSESRGGQGRQAFF | TGCGCCAGCAGTGAGTCAAGGGGCGGGCAGGGGCGCCAAGCTTTCTTT | 16 | TRBJ1-1 | . | . | TRBV10-1
CASSESSSYNSPLHF | TGTGCCAGCTCCGAGTCGAGCTCCTATAATTCACCCCTCCACTTT | 15 | TRBJ1-6 | . | . | TRBV6-4
CASSYTGEGEQYF | TGTGCCAGCAGTTACACAGGGGAGGGTGAGCAGTACTTC | 13 | TRBJ2-7 | . | . | TRBV6-5
CASSQDRAGGTEKLFF | TGCGCCAGCAGCCAAGATCGAGCGGGAGGGACTGAAAAACTGTTTTTT | 16 | TRBJ1-4 | . | . | TRBV4-1
CASSYMGQGDSPLHF | TGTGCCAGCAGTTACATGGGGCAGGGGGACTCACCCCTCCACTTT | 15 | TRBJ1-6 | . | TRBD1 | TRBV6-5
CASSLAPGQRWEQYF | TGTGCCAGCAGCTTAGCCCCGGGACAACGATGGGAGCAGTACTTC | 15 | TRBJ2-7 | . | . | TRBV11-2
CASSRDGTLPNTEAFF | TGCGCCAGCAGCCGAGATGGGACATTACCGAACACTGAAGCTTTCTTT | 16 | TRBJ1-1 | . | . | TRBV5-1
CASSLLGQQETQYF | TGTGCCAGCAGCTTGTTGGGCCAGCAAGAGACCCAGTACTTC | 14 | TRBJ2-5 | . | . | TRBV5-5
CASNQGFWNEQYF | TGTGCCAGCAACCAGGGGTTTTGGAACGAGCAGTACTTC | 13 | TRBJ2-7 | . | . | TRBV6-6
CSVPSPGELFF | TGCAGTGTCCCTAGCCCCGGGGAGCTGTTTTTT | 11 | TRBJ2-2 | . | . | TRBV20-1
CASSEADGPYYEQYF | TGTGCCAGCAGTGAAGCGGACGGACCCTACTACGAGCAGTACTTC | 15 | TRBJ2-7 | . | . | TRBV6-1
CASRESANYGYTF | TGTGCCAGCCGGGAGTCGGCTAACTATGGCTACACCTTC | 13 | TRBJ1-2 | . | . | TRBV6-5
CASSLGDRNTGELFF | TGTGCCAGCAGCTTGGGGGACAGGAACACCGGGGAGCTGTTTTTT | 15 | TRBJ2-2 | . | TRBD1 | TRBV28
CAWSVREQFNF | TGTGCCTGGAGTGTACGTGAACAGTTTAACTTT | 11 | TRBJ1-1 | once | . | TRBV30
CAWRGTVYEKLFF | TGTGCCTGGAGGGGGACAGTCTATGAAAAACTGTTTTTT | 13 | TRBJ1-4 | . | TRBD1 | TRBV30
CASSLSYEQYF | TGTGCCAGCAGCCTGTCCTACGAGCAGTACTTC | 11 | TRBJ2-7 | . | . | TRBV7-2
CASSAAVLAILTDTQYF | TGTGCCAGCAGTGCGGCGGTACTAGCGATACTCACAGATACGCAGTATTTT | 17 | TRBJ2-3 | . | TRBD2 | TRBV28
CASSLDRGPQHF | TGTGCCAGCAGCTTAGACAGAGGTCCCCAGCATTTT | 12 | TRBJ1-5 | . | . | TRBV11-2
CASSLNRLEAEQYF | TGTGCCAGCAGTTTAAACAGGCTTGAGGCCGAGCAGTACTTC | 14 | TRBJ2-7 | . | . | TRBV27
CASSRRGQANSPLHF | TGTGCCAGCAGTCGTAGGGGACAGGCGAATTCACCCCTCCACTTT | 15 | TRBJ1-6 | once | TRBD1 | TRBV6-6
CAWSDRSSYEQYF | TGTGCCTGGAGTGACAGAAGCTCCTACGAGCAGTACTTC | 13 | TRBJ2-7 | once | . | TRBV30
CASSRPDRSSYEQYF | TGTGCCAGCAGCAGGCCGGACCGGAGCTCCTACGAGCAGTACTTC | 15 | TRBJ2-7 | . | . | TRBV21-1
CASSEFGRPGELFF | TGTGCCAGCAGTGAATTTGGTAGGCCCGGGGAGCTGTTTTTT | 14 | TRBJ2-2 | . | . | TRBV25-1
CASSDRGPEAFF | TGTGCCAGCAGTGACCGGGGCCCTGAAGCTTTCTTT | 12 | TRBJ1-1 | . | . | TRBV2
CASRRSLFNEKLFF | TGTGCCAGCAGAAGGAGTCTTTTTAATGAAAAACTGTTTTTT | 14 | TRBJ1-4 | . | . | TRBV2
CASSPAGGDTDTQYF | TGTGCCAGCAGCCCCGCGGGGGGGGACACAGATACGCAGTATTTT | 15 | TRBJ2-3 | . | TRBD2 | TRBV6-6
CASSPPSGSVHEQYF | TGTGCCAGCTCACCACCGAGCGGGAGCGTCCACGAGCAGTACTTC | 15 | TRBJ2-7 | . | TRBD2 | TRBV18
CASSTWSLANEQYF | TGTGCCAGCAGCACGTGGTCATTGGCGAACGAGCAGTACTTC | 14 | TRBJ2-7 | . | . | TRBV7-8
CASSLEVDVAKNIQYF | TGTGCCAGCAGCTTGGAGGTGGATGTAGCCAAAAACATTCAGTACTTC | 16 | TRBJ2-4 | . | . | TRBV5-4
CASSRMNTEAFF | TGTGCCAGCAGCCGTATGAACACTGAAGCTTTCTTT | 12 | TRBJ1-1 | few | . | TRBV6-5
CASSRRDSPLHF | TGTGCCAGCAGCCGCCGAGATTCACCCCTCCACTTT | 12 | TRBJ1-6 | few | . | TRBV6-5
CAWTTGTEAFF | TGTGCCTGGACAACAGGCACTGAAGCTTTCTTT | 11 | TRBJ1-1 | . | . | TRBV30
CASSSSGTVAKNIQYF | TGTGCCAGCAGTTCGTCCGGGACAGTAGCCAAAAACATTCAGTACTTC | 16 | TRBJ2-4 | . | TRBD1 | TRBV7-9
CASSFRQSHTEAFF | TGTGCCAGTAGTTTTCGACAGTCGCACACTGAAGCTTTCTTT | 14 | TRBJ1-1 | . | . | TRBV19
CASSEQRTSGSTVGDTQYF | TGCGCCAGCAGTGAGCAGAGGACTAGCGGGAGTACGGTTGGAGATACGCAGTATTTT | 19 | TRBJ2-3 | . | TRBD2 | TRBV10-2
CASIKGQAFGDNEQFF | TGTGCCAGCATTAAGGGACAGGCCTTCGGCGACAATGAGCAGTTCTTC | 16 | TRBJ2-1 | . | TRBD1 | TRBV6-6
CTSSQAAPGRRNEQFF | TGCACCAGCAGCCAAGCTGCCCCGGGACGTCGCAATGAGCAGTTCTTC | 16 | TRBJ2-1 | . | . | TRBV1
CASSYSGQGGGYTF | TGTGCCAGCAGTTACTCGGGGCAGGGCGGAGGCTACACCTTC | 14 | TRBJ1-2 | . | . | TRBV6-5
CASSPRLGMSAQEQYF | TGTGCCAGCAGCCCCAGATTAGGAATGTCCGCTCAAGAGCAGTACTTC | 16 | TRBJ2-7 | . | . | TRBV11-2
CASSVTVSGNTIYF | TGTGCCAGCAGTGTTACAGTGTCTGGAAACACCATATATTTT | 14 | TRBJ1-3 | . | . | TRBV6-1
CASSPGPTPLEQYF | TGTGCCAGCTCCCCGGGACCGACCCCTTTGGAGCAGTACTTC | 14 | TRBJ2-7 | once | . | TRBV18
CASSSGGSGKNIQYF | TGTGCCAGCAGTTCGGGGGGTTCTGGCAAAAACATTCAGTACTTC | 15 | TRBJ2-4 | . | TRBD2 | TRBV28